This TCR beta chain stems from a study of blood T cell repertoires in COVID-19. The CDR3 is 15 amino acids. Trimming removed 8 bases from V and 3 bases from J, with 20 bases in between. Germline V lookup: CDR1 MNHEY, CDR2 SMNVEV (reference sequence). Original methodology: It was from reference gene primer amplification that nucleated cell counts were estimated. TCRdb's copy holds only in-frame clones and misses some; the assay was immunoSEQ multiplex PCR. For V, J and clone size, that table is used; D and trimming come from the DNA. The sample holds about 220,000 clones, 75% to 85% seen once. The sample taken for sequencing was peripheral blood. The chain employs TRBV27 and TRBJ2-7, with D possibly TRBD2 on 6 matching bases. This sequence originates from a man in his forties who had recovered from COVID-19. CDR3 sequence: CASRLAKGEHYEQYF. In DNA form, the CDR3 reads TGTGCCAGCCGCCTAGCGAAAGGAGAGCACTACGAGCAGTACTTC.